The clone carrying this TCR beta chain was recorded at least ten times. TCRdb redid the calling of the reads with MiXCR, one entry per CDR3 protein. Among almost 30,000 distinct CDR3 sequences listed, over 15% were seen once. This record comes from a study of patients with pleural tuberculosis. The germline V gene encodes CDR1 MDHEN and CDR2 SYDVKM. V was clipped by 7 bases and J by 4 bases, with 11 bases between them. This CDR3 has 13 amino acids. The V and J genes are TRBV28 and TRBJ1-5; the D is unclear. Source material: peripheral blood. This TCR was sampled from a human donor with pleural tuberculosis. Here the CDR3 DNA reads TGTGCCAGCACGAGGCAGGATAATCAGCCCCAGCATTTT. Its translation: CASTRQDNQPQHF. Full variable domain (rest looked up from reference TRBV28 and TRBJ1-5): DVKVTQSSRYLVKRTGEKVFLECVQDMDHENMFWYRQDPGLGLRLIYFSYDVKMKEKGDIPEGYSVSREKKERFSLILESASTNQTSMYLCASTRQDNQPQHFGDGTRLSIL.